What follows are 19 T cell receptor beta chains derived from one specimen sequenced in a study of control samples from healthy donors and cancer patients. Method: immunoSEQ multiplex PCR; TCRdb's copy keeps in-frame clones and lacks some. The top ten clones hold 2% to 2.5% of a sample with roughly 140,000 clones, over 90% of them seen once. Sequencing was performed on blood. The receptors derive from a man aged 45-65 years in good health.

The chain carries TRBV28 and TRBJ1-3; D not certain. This CDR3 comprises 15 residues. Trimming cost V 2 bases and J 1 base, with 9 bases left between them. In germline, CDR1 is MDHEN, CDR2 SYDVKM. CDR3: CASSLRGWSGNTIYF. The CDR3 region has the DNA TGTGCCAGCAGTTTAAGAGGATGGTCTGGAAACACCATATATTTT.

In nucleotides, the CDR3 is TGTGCCAGCAGCCAAGAAAGGCCCGGGACAGTGTACTTC. This translates into CASSQERPGTVYF. V gene TRBV14 combines with J gene TRBJ2-4; the match to TRBD1 covers 7 bases. CDR1 and CDR2 from the germline V gene are SGHDN and FVKESK. The V gene end was trimmed by 0 bases and the J gene end by 15 bases; junction bases not matched to a gene: 8. The CDR3 is 13 amino acids.

The chain uses TRBV19 and TRBJ1-3, with 8 nucleotides matching TRBD1. The germline V gene has CDR1 LNHDA and CDR2 SQIVND (reference sequence). CDR3 length equals 14 residues. With V trimmed by 8 bases and J by 0 bases, 3 bases remained unmatched. CDR3 sequence: CASYGQGSGNTIYF. The DNA for the CDR3 is TGTGCCAGTTACGGACAGGGCTCTGGAAACACCATATATTTT. Variable domain in full (rest from reference TRBV19 and TRBJ1-3): DGGITQSPKYLFRKEGQNVTLSCEQNLNHDAMYWYRQDPGQGLRLIYYSQIVNDFQKGDIAEGYSVSREKKESFPLTVTSAQKNPTAFYLCASYGQGSGNTIYFGEGSWLTVV.

The genes are TRBV27 and TRBJ1-1, with D unresolved. Trimming removed 4 bases at V and 0 bases at J, with 15 bases between. The CDR3 consists of 16 residues. Germline-derived CDR1 and CDR2 are MNHEY and SMNVEV (reference sequence). The CDR3 nucleotides read TGTGCCAGCAGTTCGCCGACAAGCCCAATGAACACTGAAGCTTTCTTT. Amino acid sequence: CASSSPTSPMNTEAFF.

V usage is TRBV5-1 and J usage is TRBJ1-6; 7 bases are a match to TRBD1. V shed 4 bases, J shed 7 bases, and the junction held 8 bases outside the gene matches. The V gene's germline CDR1 is SGHRS and CDR2 YFSETQ. The CDR3 runs to 15 residues. The CDR3 here is CASSGGTVGNSPLHF. The CDR3 DNA sequence: TGCGCCAGCAGCGGGGGGACAGTTGGAAATTCACCCCTCCACTTT.

The gene calls are TRBV5-5 and TRBJ1-4; D remains ambiguous. Germline lookup yields CDR1 SGHKS and CDR2 YYEKEE (reference sequence). Trimming shortened V by 1 base and J by 8 bases, and 24 bases separated the two germline ends. This CDR3 is built from 18 residues. For the CDR3, the DNA is TGTGCCAGCAGCTTGTCCATCAGGTCTAACGCGTTGGGCGAAAAACTGTTTTTT. Amino acids: CASSLSIRSNALGEKLFF.

This chain uses TRBV7-9 with TRBJ2-4, with 11 bases identical to TRBD1. From germline, CDR1 is SEHNR and CDR2 FQNEAQ (reference sequence). This CDR3 is built from 15 residues. Unmatched junction bases numbered 4, after V lost 3 bases and J lost 6 bases. In DNA form, the CDR3 reads TGTGCCAGCAGCTTGGACAGGGGGCGAGGAAACATTCAGTACTTC. Its protein product is CASSLDRGRGNIQYF.

The chain links TRBV7-3 to TRBJ2-2; D is possibly TRBD1 (5 bases). The ends were cut back, 7 bases at V and 1 base at J, with 10 bases in the middle. CDR1 is SGHTA, CDR2 FQGTGA, per germline. This CDR3 is built from 14 residues. The CDR3 is CASKDQGNTGELFF. CDR3 nucleotides: TGTGCCAGCAAAGATCAGGGGAACACCGGGGAGCTGTTTTTT.

The CDR3: CASSDRVGYNEQFF. The DNA for the CDR3 is TGTGCCAGCAGTGACCGGGTGGGTTACAATGAGCAGTTCTTC. The chain uses TRBV2 and TRBJ2-1; D ambiguous. The V end lost 3 bases, the J end lost 4 bases, and 10 bases lay between the germline ends. This CDR3 region has 14 residues. Germline lookup yields CDR1 SNHLY and CDR2 FYNNEI.

The rearrangement uses TRBV28 and TRBJ2-4, with D unresolved. CDR3 length: 17 amino acids. The germline V gene encodes CDR1 MDHEN and CDR2 SYDVKM. V lost 3 bases and J 0 bases, leaving 15 bases between the germline ends. The CDR3 reads CASSLIKVSLAKNIQYF. CDR3 nucleotides: TGTGCCAGCAGTTTGATAAAGGTTTCCCTAGCCAAAAACATTCAGTACTTC.

The chain joins TRBV7-3 to TRBJ2-1, with 9 bases lining up with TRBD1. The CDR3 spans 14 residues. Germline V CDR1 and CDR2: SGHTA, FQGTGA. Trimming took 5 bases from V and 6 from J; bases not matched to a gene: 5. Written as DNA, the CDR3 is TGTGCCAGCAGCCGGGACAGGGCTACCAATGAGCAGTTCTTC. Translation: CASSRDRATNEQFF.

The chain couples TRBV9 to TRBJ2-5; TRBD2 matches 7 bases. Trimming removed 0 bases from V and 5 bases from J; junction bases left unmatched: 7. The CDR3 consists of 15 residues. CDR1 SGDLS and CDR2 YYNGEE come from the germline V gene. The CDR3 here is CASSVGVTSRETQYF. CDR3 bases: TGTGCCAGCAGCGTAGGTGTGACTAGCAGGGAGACCCAGTACTTC.

The chain combines TRBV6-5 with TRBJ2-5; D gene ambiguous. This CDR3 has 11 residues. V gave up 7 bases and J gave up 5 bases, with 8 bases separating them. Germline assignment: CDR1 MNHEY and CDR2 SVGAGI. The CDR3 region is CASTERETQYF. DNA for the CDR3: TGTGCCAGCACCGAGCGTGAGACCCAGTACTTC.

CDR3 in amino acids: CASSPRLAGAGGSYEQYF. The CDR3 coding sequence is TGTGCCAGCAGCCCAAGACTAGCGGGAGCAGGGGGGTCCTACGAGCAGTACTTC. V usage is TRBV3-1 (or the pseudogene TRBV3-2) and J usage is TRBJ2-7; 12 bases align to TRBD2. The CDR3 consists of 18 residues. Germline trimming cut 4 bases from V and 1 base from J; bases unmatched to any gene: 11. Germline values: CDR1 LGHDT, CDR2 YNNKEL (reference sequence).

The chain carries TRBV7-3 and TRBJ2-3, with a tentative D call TRBD1 (7 bases). The length of the CDR3 is 14 residues. Germline values: CDR1 SGHTA, CDR2 FQGTGA. V gave up 6 bases and J gave up 2 bases, with 12 bases separating them. DNA of the CDR3: TGTGCCAGCAGGGGGGGACAGCACACAGATACGCAGTATTTT. Residues: CASRGGQHTDTQYF.

The V gene is TRBV6-5, the J gene TRBJ2-7, with D unresolved. The CDR3 runs 13 residues. Germline V gives CDR1 MNHEY, CDR2 SVGAGI. The V and J ends lost 8 bases and 0 bases respectively, with 11 bases between them. The CDR3 spells CASSDTFSYEQYF. CDR3 in DNA: TGTGCCAGCTCAGACACGTTCTCCTACGAGCAGTACTTC.

CDR3 loop: CASSSRGDGTEAFF. Here the CDR3 DNA reads TGCGCCAGCAGCTCGAGGGGGGACGGGACTGAAGCTTTCTTT. This chain joins TRBV5-1 and TRBJ1-1; a possible D gene is TRBD1 (6 bases). The CDR3 runs 14 residues. With 3 bases removed from V and 5 bases from J, the gap between germline ends came to 14 bases. Germline V lookup: CDR1 SGHRS, CDR2 YFSETQ.

Here the CDR3 DNA reads TGCGCCAGCAGCTTGGCCGAGACCCAGTACTTC. Residues: CASSLAETQYF. The chain recombines TRBV5-1 with TRBJ2-5; D is unclear. The CDR3 has 11 residues. Germline V gene lookup returns CDR1 SGHRS and CDR2 YFSETQ. V dropped 0 bases and J dropped 5 bases, with 2 bases sitting between them.

The chain couples TRBV19 to TRBJ1-4, with D perhaps TRBD1 (5 bases). Per germline, CDR1 LNHDA and CDR2 SQIVND (reference sequence). The V and J ends lost 4 bases and 2 bases respectively, with 8 bases between them. This CDR3 has 14 residues. The DNA of the CDR3 is TGTGCCAGTAGTACCAGACAGACTAATGAAAAACTGTTTTTT. As protein: CASSTRQTNEKLFF. Full variable domain (outside the CDR3, taken from reference TRBV19 and TRBJ1-4): DGGITQSPKYLFRKEGQNVTLSCEQNLNHDAMYWYRQDPGQGLRLIYYSQIVNDFQKGDIAEGYSVSREKKESFPLTVTSAQKNPTAFYLCASSTRQTNEKLFFGSGTQLSVL.